The T cell receptor beta chain described here comes from a study of T cells after somatic rescue of genetic block. Some clones are missing from TCRdb's copy, which holds only in-frame ones; the method was immunoSEQ multiplex PCR. The sample includes fewer than 150,000 clones, about 89% seen only once; the top ten take about 1.5%. Sequencing was carried out using peripheral blood mononuclear cells (PBMCs). This clonotype was obtained from a woman aged 18-35 years.

The CDR3 is CASSRSIAFGRTLHF. CDR3 bases: TGTGCCAGCAGCCGCTCTATAGCTTTCGGAAGGACCCTCCACTTT. The rearrangement links TRBV7-8 to TRBJ1-6; D uncertain. CDR1 is SGHVS, CDR2 FQNEAQ, per germline. The V gene lost 5 bases and the J gene lost 14 bases, with 22 bases spanning the gap. This CDR3 spans 15 amino acids.